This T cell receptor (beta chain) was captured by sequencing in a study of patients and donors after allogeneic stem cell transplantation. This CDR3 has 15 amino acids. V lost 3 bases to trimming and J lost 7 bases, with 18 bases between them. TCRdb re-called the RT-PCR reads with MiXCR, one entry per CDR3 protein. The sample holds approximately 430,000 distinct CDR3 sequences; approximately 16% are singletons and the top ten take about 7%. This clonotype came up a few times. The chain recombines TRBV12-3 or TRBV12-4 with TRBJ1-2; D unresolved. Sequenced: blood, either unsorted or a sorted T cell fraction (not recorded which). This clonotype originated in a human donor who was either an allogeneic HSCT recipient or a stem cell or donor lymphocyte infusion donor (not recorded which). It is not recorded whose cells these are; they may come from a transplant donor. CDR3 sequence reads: CASSFFSAGVGGYTF. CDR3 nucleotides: TGTGCCAGCAGTTTTTTTAGTGCGGGAGTGGGTGGCTACACCTTC.